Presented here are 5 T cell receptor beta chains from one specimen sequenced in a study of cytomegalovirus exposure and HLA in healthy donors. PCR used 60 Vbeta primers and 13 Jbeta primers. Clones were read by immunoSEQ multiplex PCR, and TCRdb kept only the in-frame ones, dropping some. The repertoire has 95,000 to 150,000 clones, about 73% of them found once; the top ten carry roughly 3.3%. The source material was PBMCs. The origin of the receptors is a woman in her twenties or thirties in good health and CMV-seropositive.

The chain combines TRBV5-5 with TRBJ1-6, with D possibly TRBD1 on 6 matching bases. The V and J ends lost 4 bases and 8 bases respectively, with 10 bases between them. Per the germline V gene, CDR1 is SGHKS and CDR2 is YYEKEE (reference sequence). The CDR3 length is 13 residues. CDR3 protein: CASSARQDSPLHF. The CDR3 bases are TGTGCCAGCAGCGCAAGACAGGATTCACCCCTCCACTTT.

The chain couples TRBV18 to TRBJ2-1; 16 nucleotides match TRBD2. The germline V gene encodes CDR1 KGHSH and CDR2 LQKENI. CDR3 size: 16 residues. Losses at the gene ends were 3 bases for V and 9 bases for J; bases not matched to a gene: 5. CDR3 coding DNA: TGTGCCAGCTCACCTACCGGGACTAGCGGGGGGGTTGAGCAGTTCTTC. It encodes CASSPTGTSGGVEQFF.

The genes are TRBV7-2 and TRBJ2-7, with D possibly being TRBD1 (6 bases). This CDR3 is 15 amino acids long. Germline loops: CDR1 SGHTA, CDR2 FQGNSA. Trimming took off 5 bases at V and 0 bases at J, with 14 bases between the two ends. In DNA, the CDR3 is TGTGCCAGCAGCCCCAGGGGTGGTTTCTCCTACGAGCAGTACTTC. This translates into CASSPRGGFSYEQYF.

The CDR3 region has the DNA TGTGCCAGCAGCCCGACAGGGGGCGGAAACACCATATATTTT. Protein sequence: CASSPTGGGNTIYF. The V and J genes are TRBV7-2 and TRBJ1-3; 10 positions agree with TRBD1. CDR3 size: 14 residues. V lost 5 bases and J lost 4; bases outside the gene matches: 2. CDR1 is SGHTA and CDR2 is FQGNSA in the germline V gene.

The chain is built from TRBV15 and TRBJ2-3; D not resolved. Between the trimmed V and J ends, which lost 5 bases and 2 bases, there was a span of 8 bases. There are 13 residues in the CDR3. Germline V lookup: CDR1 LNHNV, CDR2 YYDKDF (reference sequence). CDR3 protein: CATSPGHTDTQYF. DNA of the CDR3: TGTGCCACCAGCCCAGGCCACACAGATACGCAGTATTTT.